The T cell receptor (beta chain) described here comes from a study of molecular identifiers for immune sequencing clone quantification. TCRdb redid the calling of the PCR reads with MiXCR, one entry per CDR3 protein. Among about 89,000 distinct CDR3 sequences listed, over 15% were seen once. Ten or more counts support this clonotype. V was clipped by 8 bases and J by 8 bases; unmatched bases: 17. Germline V lookup: CDR1 MDHEN, CDR2 SYDVKM. CDR3 length: 18 residues. Libraries used roughly 17,000 to 1,000,000 sorted naive CD8 T cells and 10%, 30% or 50% RNA input. As CD8+CD4-CCR7+CD45RA+ cells, naive CD8 T cells were sorted.

Material: naive CD8+ T cells from blood, with Jurkat cell RNA spiked in. Subset in this sample: FACS-sorted CD8+CD4-CCR7+CD45RA+ naive T cells. J is TRBJ2-1 and V is TRBV28; 14 bases agree with TRBD2. The source is a human donor in good health. Some libraries in this study had Jurkat cell RNA spiked in. The CDR3 nucleotides are TGTGCCAGCGAGCCCCCTGGGACGGGACTAGCGGGAGATCATGAGCAGTTCTTC. Its protein product is CASEPPGTGLAGDHEQFF.